This paragraph reports one T cell receptor beta chain. The Seattle site enrolled patients during active infection and followed them longitudinally. Per the authors' pipeline: Estimation of nucleated cell counts was performed using reference gene primer amplification. Profiling relied on immunoSEQ multiplex PCR, and the TCRdb table lists in-frame clones only, not all of them. That table gives V, J and clone size, and the DNA gave D and trimming. This table holds a few hundred thousand clones, approximately 84% found once. These data are taken from a study of blood T cell repertoires in COVID-19. Study summary: The samples span acute and convalescent COVID-19 from the United States, Italy and Spain. In each case, the material was cDNA or gDNA derived from T cells, B-cell-depleted T cells, or PBMCs.

The sequenced sample was peripheral blood. This clonotype was obtained from a person aged 70 to 80 with COVID-19, enrolled during active disease.

The CDR3, as DNA: TGTGCCAGCAGTTATTCGACTCTACTCCACTCCTATGGCTACACCTTC. The encoded protein is CASSYSTLLHSYGYTF. This chain uses TRBV6-6 with TRBJ1-2; D remains unclear. The germline gives CDR1 MNHNY, CDR2 SVGAGI (reference sequence). The length of the CDR3 is 16 residues. With 3 bases removed from V and 4 bases from J, the gap between germline ends came to 18 bases.